The TCR beta chain described here comes from a study of blood T cell repertoires in COVID-19. Across the study: Specimens from acute and convalescent COVID-19 originated in the United States, Italy and Spain. T cells, B-cell-depleted T cells, or PBMCs provided the cDNA or gDNA that served as material.

Assay: immunoSEQ multiplex PCR; the TCRdb copy retains only in-frame clones and omits some. The profile covers tens of thousands of clones, with over 60% appearing a single time and about 20% taken by the ten largest. This CDR3 has 14 amino acids. CDR1 is SGDLS, CDR2 YYNGEE, per germline. Between the trimmed V and J ends, which lost 0 bases and 6 bases, there was a span of 12 bases. The chain uses TRBV9 and TRBJ1-1, with D tentatively TRBD1 (5 bases). The sample taken for sequencing was peripheral blood. The source of this sequence is a man aged 30-40 years with COVID-19, enrolled during active disease. The CDR3 is CASSVVGTGSEAFF. CDR3 nucleotide sequence: TGTGCCAGCAGCGTAGTAGGGACTGGATCTGAAGCTTTCTTT.